This T cell receptor (beta chain) is from a study of kidney transplant recipient with SARS-CoV-2 infection. The length of the CDR3 is 16 residues. Trimming removed 7 bases from V and 4 bases from J, with 23 bases in between. Using its own MiXCR run on the reads, TCRdb lists one record per CDR3 protein. The sample yields roughly 230,000 distinct CDR3 sequences, around 26% seen once. With regard to this clonotype: This sequence may be a read error, since a much larger clone differs from it by one base.

This receptor was obtained from a young adult male patient who had COVID-19 and was a kidney transplant recipient. Some of these T cells may belong to the graft donor. The material was a blood sample, obtained at baseline and between days 110 and 120 from a kidney transplant recipient. The chain couples TRBV5-3 to TRBJ1-2; the D is unclear. TRBV5-3 is treated as an ORF (open reading frame) with a function not yet certain. CDR3 nucleotides: TGTGCCAGATATCATGTAGTGGTGAGAAAGACCTATGGCTACACCTTC. It encodes CARYHVVVRKTYGYTF.